The next 18 T cell receptor beta chains were all read from a single sample in a study of Japanese encephalitis immunity and Zika vaccine responses. CFSE-labeled PBMCs were cultured 5 to 6 days with peptide pools, each at around 1 ug/mL. The sort collected unfixed, live, CD56-CD19-CD16-CD3+CD4+ CFSE-low proliferating CD4 T cells. Each CDR3 protein gets one entry after TCRdb re-called the 5' RACE reads with MiXCR. The repertoire includes some 510 distinct CDR3 sequences, around 2% of them detected once, and over 20% sits in the top ten. Sample: antigen-activated CD4+ T cells from blood, cultured, taken during a Zika inactivated vaccine study. All receptors derive from an adult woman who received an inactivated Zika virus vaccine.

This clonotype is medium-sized (0.01 to 0.1%) in the sample. This chain links TRBV3-1 with TRBJ2-5; 7 bases fit TRBD1. The V segment lost 3 bases and the J segment 2 bases; nucleotides outside the gene matches: 6. Germline assignment: CDR1 LGHDT and CDR2 YNNKEL (reference sequence). The CDR3 has 15 residues. CDR3 DNA sequence: TGTGCCAGCAGCCATCCTTGGACAGGTCAAGAGACCCAGTACTTC. The encoded protein is CASSHPWTGQETQYF.

By share, this clonotype ranks as medium-sized. The gene calls are TRBV3-1 and TRBJ1-2, with TRBD1 matching 7 bases. Germline trimming cut 2 bases from V and 0 bases from J; bases unmatched to any gene: 6. The CDR3 has 16 residues. CDR1 and CDR2 from the germline V gene are LGHDT and YNNKEL (reference sequence). The CDR3 nucleotides are TGTGCCAGCAGCCAAATCCGACAGGGAGCTAACTATGGCTACACCTTC. Its translation is CASSQIRQGANYGYTF.

By sample fraction, this clonotype is medium-sized. V and J are TRBV18 and TRBJ1-1, with TRBD1 as a possible D gene (5 bases). The CDR3 runs 14 residues. Germline CDR1 KGHSH, CDR2 LQKENI. Trimming removed 2 bases at V and 5 bases at J, with 12 bases between. The CDR3 sequence: CASSPDQGRTEAFF. For the CDR3, the DNA is TGTGCCAGCTCACCAGATCAGGGTCGTACTGAAGCTTTCTTT.

This clonotype was observed many times. V is TRBV12-3 or TRBV12-4 and J is TRBJ1-4, with D possibly TRBD1 on 5 matching bases. The CDR3 spans 13 residues. Trimming took 1 base from V and 7 from J, leaving 7 bases between them. The CDR3 sequence: CASSLEQAEKLFF. The CDR3 nucleotides read TGTGCCAGCAGTTTAGAACAGGCTGAAAAACTGTTTTTT.

This clonotype is labeled large. J is TRBJ2-3 and V is TRBV9; either TRBD1 or TRBD2 may fit D (6 bases each). The CDR3 consists of 16 residues. Looked up from germline, CDR1 is SGDLS and CDR2 is YYNGEE. V lost 0 bases, J lost 3 bases, and 14 bases lay in between. CDR3 amino acids: CASSVEPRGVTDTQYF. Written as DNA, the CDR3 is TGTGCCAGCAGCGTAGAACCGAGGGGGGTTACAGATACGCAGTATTTT.

This clonotype was counted many times. The chain uses TRBV6-5 and TRBJ1-1; 8 bases line up with TRBD1. J was trimmed by 0 bases and V by 2 bases; bases with no gene match: 11. The length of the CDR3 is 18 residues. Germline CDR1 is MNHEY and CDR2 is SVGAGI. CDR3 sequence: CASSYEGRGQFMNTEAFF. CDR3 DNA: TGTGCCAGCAGTTACGAGGGCAGGGGGCAGTTTATGAACACTGAAGCTTTCTTT.

This clonotype rates as large (0.1 to 1%). The J gene is TRBJ2-7, the V gene TRBV12-3 or TRBV12-4, with 8 bases that match TRBD2. The CDR3 has 15 amino acids. J was trimmed by 6 bases and V by 3 bases; bases with no gene match: 10. The CDR3 coding sequence is TGTGCCAGCAGTTTTGGTGGCGCGGGGGGTTCCGAGCAGTACTTC. Amino acid sequence: CASSFGGAGGSEQYF.

In its sample, this clonotype was seen a few times. This may stem from a read error, because a much larger clone lies one nucleotide away. The chain uses TRBV5-4 and TRBJ1-1; a possible D gene is TRBD1 (5 bases). The CDR3 length is 14 residues. V lost 4 bases to trimming and J lost 5 bases, with 15 bases between them. CDR1 and CDR2 from the germline V gene are SGHNT and YYREEE (reference sequence). The CDR3: CASSRQDSATEAFF. The CDR3 DNA sequence: TGTGCCAGCAGCCGTCAAGACAGCGCTACTGAAGCTTTCTTT. The complete variable domain, with remaining parts taken from reference TRBV5-4 and TRBJ1-1, reads ETGVTQSPTHLIKTRGQQVTLRCSSQSGHNTVSWYQQALGQGPQFIFQYYREEENGRGNFPPRFSGLQFPNYSSELNVNALELDDSALYLCASSRQDSATEAFFGQGTRLTVV.

Ten or more counts support this clonotype. The rearrangement uses TRBV30 and TRBJ2-7, with 8 bases aligning to TRBD1. CDR1 is GTSNPN and CDR2 is SVGIG in the germline V gene (reference sequence). Trimming took 0 bases from V and 2 from J; bases not matched to a gene: 3. The CDR3 is 14 residues long. In nucleotides, the CDR3 is TGTGCCTGGAGTGTCCGCAGGGGGCCCTACGAGCAGTACTTC. This translates into CAWSVRRGPYEQYF. Supplemented by reference TRBV30 and TRBJ2-7, the full variable domain reads SQTIHQWPATLVQPVGSPLSLECTVEGTSNPNLYWYRQAAGRGLQLLFYSVGIGQISSEVPQNLSASRPQDRQFILSSKKLLLSDSGFYLCAWSVRRGPYEQYFGPGTRLTVT.

This clonotype appeared many times. CDR3 coding DNA: TGTGCCAGCAGGCCACTAGCGTCTAGCACAGATACGCAGTATTTT. Protein product: CASRPLASSTDTQYF. This chain links TRBV2 with TRBJ2-3; 7 nucleotides match TRBD2. The CDR3 totals 15 residues. V dropped 6 bases and J dropped 0; count of bases not matched to a gene: 6. CDR1 SNHLY and CDR2 FYNNEI come from the germline V gene.

This clonotype is categorized as medium-sized (0.01 to 0.1%). The rearrangement links TRBV4-3 to TRBJ1-1; D unclear. The V gene's germline CDR1 is LGHNA and CDR2 YSLEER. CDR3 length equals 15 residues. The V end was cut by 1 base, the J end by 1 base, with 10 bases between. The CDR3 region is CASSQVTGWNTEAFF. CDR3 in DNA: TGCGCCAGCAGCCAAGTCACGGGATGGAACACTGAAGCTTTCTTT.

By share, this clonotype counts as medium-sized. The CDR3 reads CASSVMVGGGYNEQFF. The CDR3 DNA sequence: TGTGCCAGCAGCGTAATGGTGGGGGGGGGGTACAATGAGCAGTTCTTC. The chain employs TRBV11-2 and TRBJ2-1, with 7 bases lining up with TRBD2. Germline CDR1 and CDR2: SGHAT and FQNNGV. V was clipped by 5 bases and J by 4 bases; unmatched bases: 11. The CDR3 sequence is 16 residues long.

This clonotype rates as medium-sized. This rearrangement joins TRBV28 to TRBJ1-1, with TRBD1 identical over 7 bases. The V gene's germline CDR1 is MDHEN and CDR2 SYDVKM. The CDR3 sequence is 15 residues long. V shed 4 bases, J shed 1 base, and the junction held 6 bases outside the gene matches. The CDR3, as DNA: TGTGCCAGCAGTTCAGAGGGGGCCAGGAACACTGAAGCTTTCTTT. Amino acid sequence: CASSSEGARNTEAFF.

This clonotype is medium-sized in the sample. The chain has TRBV6-5 and TRBJ2-1, with 7 bases identical to TRBD2. Trimming at V came to 0 bases and at J to 2 bases, leaving 7 bases not matched to a gene. The CDR3 sequence is 17 residues long. In germline, CDR1 is MNHEY, CDR2 SVGAGI. The CDR3 region has the DNA TGTGCCAGCAGTTACTCTATGGGTCGGGGGGCCTACAATGAGCAGTTCTTC. Translation: CASSYSMGRGAYNEQFF.

This clonotype was picked up many times. The chain is built from TRBV15 and TRBJ2-1; possibly TRBD1 or TRBD2 for D (5 bases each). V dropped 5 bases and J dropped 14 bases, with 19 bases sitting between them. The CDR3 consists of 13 residues. From germline, CDR1 is LNHNV and CDR2 YYDKDF (reference sequence). For the CDR3, the DNA is TGTGCCACCAGCGAGGGGCATTTGGACTTCAAGTTCTTC. Translating it yields CATSEGHLDFKFF.

Relative to its sample, this clonotype is medium-sized. This chain joins TRBV6-6 and TRBJ1-4; D uncertain. The CDR3 is 14 residues long. V was clipped by 0 bases and J by 8 bases, with 10 bases between them. Germline V lookup: CDR1 MNHNY, CDR2 SVGAGI (reference sequence). This chain's CDR3 is CASSYSSVGEKLFF. CDR3 nucleotides: TGTGCCAGCAGTTACTCGAGTGTCGGGGAAAAACTGTTTTTT.

This clonotype counts as medium-sized. Written as DNA, the CDR3 is TGTGCCAGCAGCAAAGGGGAGGGACAGGGTCAGGTCGGAGACTATGGCTACACCTTC. It translates to CASSKGEGQGQVGDYGYTF. The gene calls are TRBV21-1 and TRBJ1-2; TRBD1, the table's D call, was not compared with the DNA. TRBV21-1 is reported as a pseudogene. This CDR3 is built from 19 residues.

Many counts were recorded for this clonotype. This chain links TRBV9 with TRBJ2-2; tentatively, D is TRBD1 or TRBD2 (5 bases each). The CDR3 spans 16 residues. Trimming took 7 bases from V and 8 from J, leaving 24 bases between them. Germline V gene data show CDR1 as SGDLS and CDR2 as YYNGEE. For the CDR3, the DNA is TGTGCCAGCGGTACGACAAGCGGACACCTTGGTGGGGAGCTGTTTTTT. Translation: CASGTTSGHLGGELFF. The full variable domain, in which reference TRBV9 and TRBJ2-2 provide the parts outside the CDR3, is DSGVTQTPKHLITATGQRVTLRCSPRSGDLSVYWYQQSLDQGLQFLIQYYNGEERAKGNILERFSAQQFPDLHSELNLSSLELGDSALYFCASGTTSGHLGGELFFGEGSRLTVL.